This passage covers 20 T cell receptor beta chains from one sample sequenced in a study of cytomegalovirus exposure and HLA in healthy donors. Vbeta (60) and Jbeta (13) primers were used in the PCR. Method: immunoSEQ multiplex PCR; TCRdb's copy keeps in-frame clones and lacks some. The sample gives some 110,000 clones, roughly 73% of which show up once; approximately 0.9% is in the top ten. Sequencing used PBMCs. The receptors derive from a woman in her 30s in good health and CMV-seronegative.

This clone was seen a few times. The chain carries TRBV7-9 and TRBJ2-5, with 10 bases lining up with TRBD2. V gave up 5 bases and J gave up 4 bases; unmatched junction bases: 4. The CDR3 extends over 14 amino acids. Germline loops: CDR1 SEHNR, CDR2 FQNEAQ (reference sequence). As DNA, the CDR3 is TGTGCCAGCAGCCCCAGCGGGAGGGTAGAGACCCAGTACTTC. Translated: CASSPSGRVETQYF.

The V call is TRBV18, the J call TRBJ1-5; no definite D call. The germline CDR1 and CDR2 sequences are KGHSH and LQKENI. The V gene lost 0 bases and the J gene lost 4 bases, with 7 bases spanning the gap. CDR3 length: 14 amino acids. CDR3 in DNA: TGTGCCAGCTCACCACCCGGAGGTAATCAGCCCCAGCATTTT. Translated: CASSPPGGNQPQHF.

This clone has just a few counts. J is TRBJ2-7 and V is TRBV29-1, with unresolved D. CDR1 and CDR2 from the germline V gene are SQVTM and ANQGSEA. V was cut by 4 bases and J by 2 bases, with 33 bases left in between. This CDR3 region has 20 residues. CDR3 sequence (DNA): TGCAGCGTTGTATCCCATTCTAGGAAGATATTACGTCTCCTTCCCTACGAGCAGTACTTC. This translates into CSVVSHSRKILRLLPYEQYF.

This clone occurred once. CDR3 loop: CASDGTGSYGYTF. Written as DNA, the CDR3 is TGTGCCTCCGATGGGACAGGGTCCTATGGCTACACCTTC. The chain employs TRBV30 and TRBJ1-2; TRBD1 matches 9 bases. The germline CDR1 and CDR2 sequences are GTSNPN and SVGIG (reference sequence). V was pared by 7 bases and J by 4 bases, with 7 bases of the junction left unmatched. The CDR3 runs 13 residues.

The CDR3 DNA follows: TGTGCCATCAGTGGAACTAGCGGGACCTACAATGAGCAGTTCTTC. It specifies CAISGTSGTYNEQFF. The rearrangement links TRBV10-3 to TRBJ2-1; 10 bases are shared with TRBD2. The CDR3 loop spans 15 amino acids. Trimming cost V 4 bases and J 2 bases; bases outside gene matches: 2. Per germline, CDR1 ENHRY and CDR2 SYGVKD.

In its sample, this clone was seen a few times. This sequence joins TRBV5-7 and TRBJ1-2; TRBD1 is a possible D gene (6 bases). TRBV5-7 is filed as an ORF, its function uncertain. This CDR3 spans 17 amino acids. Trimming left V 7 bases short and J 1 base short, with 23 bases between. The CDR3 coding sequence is TGTGCCAGCCCTCCTTGGACAGAGTCCACTTATAACTATGGCTACACCTTC. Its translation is CASPPWTESTYNYGYTF.

The CDR3 region is CASMRLGIDTIYF. CDR3 bases: TGTGCCAGCATGCGATTGGGCATTGACACCATATATTTT. The rearrangement uses TRBV27 and TRBJ1-3; D is unclear. V lost 7 bases and J lost 8, with 15 bases in between. Germline assignment: CDR1 MNHEY and CDR2 SMNVEV (reference sequence). The CDR3 has 13 residues.

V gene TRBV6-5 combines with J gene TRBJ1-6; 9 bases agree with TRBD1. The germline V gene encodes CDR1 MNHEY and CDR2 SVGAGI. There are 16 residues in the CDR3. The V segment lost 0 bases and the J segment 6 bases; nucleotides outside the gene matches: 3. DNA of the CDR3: TGTGCCAGCAGTTACTCAGAGGACAGGGGTAATTCACCCCTCCACTTT. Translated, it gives CASSYSEDRGNSPLHF.

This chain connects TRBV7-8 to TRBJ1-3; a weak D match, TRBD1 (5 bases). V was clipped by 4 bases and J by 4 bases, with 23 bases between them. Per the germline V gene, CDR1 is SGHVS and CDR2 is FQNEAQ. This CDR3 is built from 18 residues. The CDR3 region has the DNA TGTGCCAGCAGCTCGAACTGGGGCAGTAGTATCATCGGAAACACCATATATTTT. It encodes CASSSNWGSSIIGNTIYF.

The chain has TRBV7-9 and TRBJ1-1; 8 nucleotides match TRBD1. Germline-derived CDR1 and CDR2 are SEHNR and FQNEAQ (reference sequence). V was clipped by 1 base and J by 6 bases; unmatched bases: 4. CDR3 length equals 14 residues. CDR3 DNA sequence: TGTGCCAGCAGCTTAGAGGGACAGGCAGCTGAAGCTTTCTTT. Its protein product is CASSLEGQAAEAFF.

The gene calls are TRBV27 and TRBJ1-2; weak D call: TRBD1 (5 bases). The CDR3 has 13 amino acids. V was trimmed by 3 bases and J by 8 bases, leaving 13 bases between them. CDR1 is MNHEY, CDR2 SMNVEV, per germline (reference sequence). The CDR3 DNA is TGTGCCAGCAGTTTTAATCAGGGTCACGGCTACACCTTC. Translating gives CASSFNQGHGYTF.

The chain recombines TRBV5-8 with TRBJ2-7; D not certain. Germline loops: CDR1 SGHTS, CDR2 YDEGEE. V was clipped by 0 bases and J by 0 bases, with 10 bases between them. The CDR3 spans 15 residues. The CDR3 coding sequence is TGTGCCAGCAGCTTGGGCACCCGCAGCTCCTACGAGCAGTACTTC. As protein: CASSLGTRSSYEQYF.

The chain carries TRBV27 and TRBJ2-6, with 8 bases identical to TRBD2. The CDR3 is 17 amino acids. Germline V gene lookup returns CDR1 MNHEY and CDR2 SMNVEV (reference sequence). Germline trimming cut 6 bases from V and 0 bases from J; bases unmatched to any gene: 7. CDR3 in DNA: TGTGCCAGCAGCCTCTACGGGGGGGGCTCTGGGGCCAACGTCCTGACTTTC. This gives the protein CASSLYGGGSGANVLTF.

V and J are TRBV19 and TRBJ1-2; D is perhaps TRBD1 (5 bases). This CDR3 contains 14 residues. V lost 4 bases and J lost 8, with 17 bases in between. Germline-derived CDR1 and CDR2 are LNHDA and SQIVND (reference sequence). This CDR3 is CASSNTGGPWGYTF. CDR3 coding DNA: TGTGCCAGTAGTAATACAGGTGGGCCATGGGGCTACACCTTC.

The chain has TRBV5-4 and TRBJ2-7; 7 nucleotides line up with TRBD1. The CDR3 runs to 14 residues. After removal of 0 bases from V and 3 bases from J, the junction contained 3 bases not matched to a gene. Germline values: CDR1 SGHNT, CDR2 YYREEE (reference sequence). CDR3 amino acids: CASSLEGGRYEQYF. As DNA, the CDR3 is TGTGCCAGCAGCTTGGAAGGGGGCCGCTACGAGCAGTACTTC.

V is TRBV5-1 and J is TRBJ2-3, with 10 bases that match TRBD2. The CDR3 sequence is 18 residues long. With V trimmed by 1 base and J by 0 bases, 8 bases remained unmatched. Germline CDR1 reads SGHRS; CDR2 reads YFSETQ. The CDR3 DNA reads TGCGCCAGCAGCTTGAAATTAGCGGGGGGATTAAGCACAGATACGCAGTATTTT. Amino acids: CASSLKLAGGLSTDTQYF. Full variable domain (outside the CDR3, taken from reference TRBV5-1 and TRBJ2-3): KAGVTQTPRYLIKTRGQQVTLSCSPISGHRSVSWYQQTPGQGLQFLFEYFSETQRNKGNFPGRFSGRQFSNSRSEMNVSTLELGDSALYLCASSLKLAGGLSTDTQYFGPGTRLTVL.

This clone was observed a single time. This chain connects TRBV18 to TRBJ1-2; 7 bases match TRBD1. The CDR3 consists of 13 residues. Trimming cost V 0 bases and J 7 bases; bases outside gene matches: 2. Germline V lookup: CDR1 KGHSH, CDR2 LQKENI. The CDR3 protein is CASSPPGQCGYTF. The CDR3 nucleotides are TGTGCCAGCTCACCACCGGGACAGTGTGGCTACACCTTC.

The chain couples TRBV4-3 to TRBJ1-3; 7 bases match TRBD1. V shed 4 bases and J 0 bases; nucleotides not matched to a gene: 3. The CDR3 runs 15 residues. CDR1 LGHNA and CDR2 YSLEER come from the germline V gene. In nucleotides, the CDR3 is TGCGCCAGCAGCCTGGACAGGAGCTCTGGAAACACCATATATTTT. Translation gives CASSLDRSSGNTIYF.

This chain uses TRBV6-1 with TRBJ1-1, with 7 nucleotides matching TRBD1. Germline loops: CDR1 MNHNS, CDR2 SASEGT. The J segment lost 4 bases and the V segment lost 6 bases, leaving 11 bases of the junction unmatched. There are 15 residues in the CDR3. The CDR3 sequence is CASRRQGQGGTEAFF. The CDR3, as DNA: TGTGCCAGCAGGAGACAGGGTCAGGGGGGCACTGAAGCTTTCTTT.

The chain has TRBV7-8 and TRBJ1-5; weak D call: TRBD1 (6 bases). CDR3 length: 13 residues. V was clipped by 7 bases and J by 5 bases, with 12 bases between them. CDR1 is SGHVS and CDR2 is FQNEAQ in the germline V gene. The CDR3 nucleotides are TGTGCCAGCACCACAGGGACCCATCAGCCCCAGCATTTT. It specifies CASTTGTHQPQHF.